The entry that follows covers one T cell receptor (beta chain) sequence. Profiling relied on immunoSEQ multiplex PCR, and the TCRdb table lists in-frame clones only, not all of them. The sample has about 280,000 clones, approximately 80% seen once. This CDR3 contains 14 residues. Trimming cost V 7 bases and J 6 bases; bases outside gene matches: 10. CDR1 is MNHEY and CDR2 is SMNVEV in the germline V gene (reference sequence). This entry belongs to a study of blood T cell repertoires in COVID-19. Exposed participants encountered a COVID-19 case during the 2 weeks preceding study entry. This receptor was identified in a man aged 40-49 years who had been exposed to COVID-19. The chain links TRBV27 to TRBJ2-7, with TRBD1 identical over 9 bases. Sequencing was done on a sample of PBMCs or T cells enriched from blood (not recorded which). CDR3 amino acids: CASTGDRELVEQYF. DNA for the CDR3: TGTGCCAGCACCGGGGACAGGGAACTCGTCGAGCAGTACTTC.